This T cell receptor beta chain was captured by sequencing in a study of OX40 agonist ivuxolimab in advanced cancers. General study points: Clonal expansion by week 6 occurred in CD4+ and CD8+ blood T cells (at 0.1 to 3.0 mg/kg). Some of the nonresponding patients also showed low levels of normalized T-cell clonal expansion.

Using immunoSEQ multiplex PCR, the repertoire was profiled, and TCRdb retains in-frame clones only, with some absent. The profile covers some 70,000 clones, with roughly 87% appearing a single time and more than 1% taken by the ten largest. Per germline, CDR1 MNHNS and CDR2 SASEGT. This CDR3 has 11 amino acids. V lost 10 bases and J lost 7, with 14 bases in between. As to this clone: Antigen specificity is unknown.

Source: CD4+ or CD8+ T cells sorted from blood, taken in a trial of the OX40 agonist ivuxolimab. This clonotype was obtained from an adult with an advanced solid tumor such as melanoma, head and neck, liver or kidney cancer. J is TRBJ2-7 and V is TRBV6-1; unclear D gene. The CDR3 region is CATRLYSEQYF. The CDR3 DNA is TGTGCCACCAGGTTGTACTCGGAGCAGTACTTC.